This T cell receptor beta chain emerged from a study of CD8 T cells in ankylosing spondylitis. Study conclusions and caveats: Blood from ankylosing spondylitis patients appeared to carry a characteristic eight-variant TCR beta motif. Enrichment of disease-linked clones was reportedly significant in matched ankylosing spondylitis synovial fluid. Past studies reported some motif variants in reactive arthritis synovial fluid and blood.

This clonotype came up many times. Its antigen is not identified. By quantitative 5'-RACE with molecular barcodes, the TCR beta libraries were made. TCRdb fed the 5' RACE reads into MiXCR, producing one record per CDR3 protein. The sample consists of under 300,000 distinct CDR3 sequences, around a tenth of them appearing once. Germline values: CDR1 SGHTA, CDR2 FQGNSA. Losses at the gene ends were 6 bases for V and 7 bases for J; bases not matched to a gene: 4. The CDR3 loop spans 13 amino acids. The receptor's source is a male donor with ankylosing spondylitis or in good health (not recorded which). The sequenced material came from blood, either unsorted or a sorted T cell fraction (not recorded which). The chain is built from TRBV7-2 and TRBJ2-1, with 9 bases that match TRBD2. CDR3 in DNA: TGTGCCAGCAGGGTAGCGGGAGTGAATGAGCAGTTCTTC. It translates to CASRVAGVNEQFF. Complete variable domain (other parts from reference TRBV7-2 and TRBJ2-1): GAGVSQSPSNKVTEKGKDVELRCDPISGHTALYWYRQSLGQGLEFLIYFQGNSAPDKSGLPSDRFSAERTGGSVSTLTIQRTQQEDSAVYLCASRVAGVNEQFFGPGTRLTVL.